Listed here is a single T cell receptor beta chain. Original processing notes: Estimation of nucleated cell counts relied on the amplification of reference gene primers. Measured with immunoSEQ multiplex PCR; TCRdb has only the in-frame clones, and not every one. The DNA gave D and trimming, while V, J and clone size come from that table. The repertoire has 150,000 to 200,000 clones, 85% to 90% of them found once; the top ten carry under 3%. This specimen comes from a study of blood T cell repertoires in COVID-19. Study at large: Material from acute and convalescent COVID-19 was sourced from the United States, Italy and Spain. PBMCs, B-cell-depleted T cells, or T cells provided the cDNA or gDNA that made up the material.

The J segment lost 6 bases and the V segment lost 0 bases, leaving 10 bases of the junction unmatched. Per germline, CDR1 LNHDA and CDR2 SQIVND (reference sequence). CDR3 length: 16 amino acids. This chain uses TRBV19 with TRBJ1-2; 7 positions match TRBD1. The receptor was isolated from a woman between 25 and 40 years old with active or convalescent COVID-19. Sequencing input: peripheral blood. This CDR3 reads CASSIDYRGTAHGYTF. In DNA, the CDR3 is TGTGCCAGTAGTATAGACTATAGGGGGACAGCCCATGGCTACACCTTC.